These 17 T cell receptor beta chains share one sample of origin, sequenced in a study of cytomegalovirus exposure and HLA in healthy donors. Clones were read by immunoSEQ multiplex PCR, and TCRdb kept only the in-frame ones, dropping some. The sample gives over 100,000 clones, around nine tenths of which show up once; more than 2% is in the top ten. Sequencing was performed on PBMCs. These receptors were obtained from a woman aged 18 to 35 in good health and CMV-seronegative.

The chain links TRBV2 to TRBJ2-7, with D possibly matching TRBD1 (5 bases). In germline, CDR1 is SNHLY, CDR2 FYNNEI. This CDR3 contains 13 residues. With 3 bases removed from V and 6 bases from J, the gap between germline ends came to 12 bases. The CDR3 is CASSDLGVVEQYF. The DNA of the CDR3 is TGTGCCAGCAGTGACCTAGGGGTGGTCGAGCAGTACTTC.

This clone is a singleton in its sample. This rearrangement joins TRBV7-9 to TRBJ1-1; 8 nucleotides line up with TRBD1. The J segment lost 1 base and the V segment lost 11 bases, leaving 15 bases of the junction unmatched. The CDR3 extends over 16 amino acids. CDR1 SEHNR and CDR2 FQNEAQ come from the germline V gene (reference sequence). CDR3 residues: CAGQLAGGVGNTEAFF. CDR3 nucleotides: TGTGCCGGACAACTTGCAGGGGGCGTCGGGAACACTGAAGCTTTCTTT.

The chain employs TRBV4-3 and TRBJ2-7, with D unclear. Germline V gene lookup returns CDR1 LGHNA and CDR2 YSLEER. The CDR3 runs to 13 residues. V was clipped by 0 bases and J by 7 bases, with 10 bases between them. The CDR3 is CASSQDGVGEQYF. The CDR3 bases are TGCGCCAGCAGCCAAGACGGTGTCGGGGAGCAGTACTTC.

This clone was observed a handful of times. J is TRBJ2-2 and V is TRBV6-4; a possible D gene is TRBD2 (6 bases). The V and J ends lost 0 bases and 2 bases respectively, with 10 bases between them. Germline V gives CDR1 MRHNA, CDR2 SNTAGT. The CDR3 runs to 16 residues. This chain's CDR3 is CASSDSGLSNTGELFF. CDR3 DNA sequence: TGTGCCAGCAGTGACTCGGGACTGAGCAACACCGGGGAGCTGTTTTTT.

The V call is TRBV28, the J call TRBJ1-1; perhaps TRBD1 as D (5 bases). V was shortened by 4 bases and J by 6 bases, with 18 bases between the two germline ends. CDR3 length: 15 residues. Germline CDR1 MDHEN, CDR2 SYDVKM. CDR3 loop: CASSSLTGGGAEAFF. DNA of the CDR3: TGTGCCAGCAGTTCCCTCACGGGGGGAGGGGCTGAAGCTTTCTTT. The variable domain in full, completed from reference TRBV28 and TRBJ1-1, reads DVKVTQSSRYLVKRTGEKVFLECVQDMDHENMFWYRQDPGLGLRLIYFSYDVKMKEKGDIPEGYSVSREKKERFSLILESASTNQTSMYLCASSSLTGGGAEAFFGQGTRLTVV.

This chain uses TRBV28 with TRBJ2-7; no definite D call. Germline V gives CDR1 MDHEN, CDR2 SYDVKM. CDR3 size: 13 residues. V lost 1 base to trimming and J lost 7 bases, with 11 bases between them. The CDR3 nucleotides are TGTGCCAGCAGTTTATTCCAAACGCGGGAGCAGTACTTC. It is translated as CASSLFQTREQYF.

This chain connects TRBV28 to TRBJ2-7, with a possible D match to TRBD1 (6 bases). Germline lookup yields CDR1 MDHEN and CDR2 SYDVKM. This CDR3 has 14 amino acids. Trimming took 4 bases from V and 4 from J, leaving 14 bases between them. The CDR3 loop reads CASSSPDRRYEQYF. The CDR3 DNA follows: TGTGCCAGCAGTTCCCCCGACAGGCGGTACGAGCAGTACTTC.

The V call is TRBV6-1, the J call TRBJ1-2; D unclear. Germline CDR1 is MNHNS and CDR2 is SASEGT. The V end was cut by 0 bases, the J end by 4 bases, with 9 bases between. This CDR3 spans 14 amino acids. As DNA, the CDR3 is TGTGCCAGCAGTGAAGCGCACCCGGGCTATGGCTACACCTTC. It translates to CASSEAHPGYGYTF.

This clone was counted between two and nine times. The V and J genes are TRBV2 and TRBJ1-2; D may be TRBD1 (5 bases). The CDR3 loop spans 14 amino acids. Trimming removed 8 bases at V and 5 bases at J, with 18 bases between. CDR1 and CDR2 (germline): SNHLY, FYNNEI. CDR3: CASLQVLGGYGYTF. Written as DNA, the CDR3 is TGTGCCAGCCTTCAGGTGCTCGGGGGATATGGCTACACCTTC.

This chain links TRBV6-5 with TRBJ1-1, with 11 bases matching TRBD1. From germline, CDR1 is MNHEY and CDR2 SVGAGI. Trimming took 4 bases from V and 8 from J; bases not matched to a gene: 6. CDR3 length: 14 amino acids. CDR3 nucleotides: TGTGCCAGCAGTTCCCGGGACAGGGGGTTCGAAGCTTTCTTT. Protein product: CASSSRDRGFEAFF.

This clone was counted a few times. J is TRBJ2-7 and V is TRBV13; the D gene is possibly TRBD1 (6 bases). Germline lookup yields CDR1 PRHDT and CDR2 FYEKMQ (reference sequence). The CDR3 sequence is 13 residues long. The germline V and J ends were trimmed by 5 bases and 3 bases, with 11 bases remaining between them. Here the CDR3 DNA reads TGTGCCAGCAGCCCTAGACAGGACTACGAGCAGTACTTC. It specifies CASSPRQDYEQYF.

This chain connects TRBV9 to TRBJ2-7; 8 nucleotides line up with TRBD2. V lost 4 bases and J lost 6; bases outside the gene matches: 9. Germline V CDR1 and CDR2: SGDLS, YYNGEE. The length of the CDR3 is 14 residues. The CDR3 region has the DNA TGTGCCAGCAGCCTAAGCGGGAGCCAGTCCGAGCAGTACTTC. This translates into CASSLSGSQSEQYF.

The chain couples TRBV4-2 to TRBJ2-7; 9 bases match TRBD2. Per the germline V gene, CDR1 is LGHNA and CDR2 is YNFKEQ. With V trimmed by 2 bases and J by 4 bases, 15 bases remained unmatched. CDR3 length: 18 residues. The CDR3 protein is CASSQPSAASGIFYEQYF. The CDR3 DNA sequence: TGTGCCAGCAGCCAACCCTCTGCCGCTAGCGGGATATTTTACGAGCAGTACTTC.

The chain recombines TRBV18 with TRBJ1-4; D not certain. Germline CDR1 and CDR2: KGHSH and LQKENI. This CDR3 region has 15 residues. Trimming shortened V by 5 bases and J by 5 bases, and 15 bases separated the two germline ends. The CDR3 DNA reads TGTGCCAGCTCAGTCAGTCAGAGAGGCAATGAAAAACTGTTTTTT. Translated, it gives CASSVSQRGNEKLFF. The full variable domain, in which reference TRBV18 and TRBJ1-4 provide the parts outside the CDR3, is NAGVMQNPRHLVRRRGQEARLRCSPMKGHSHVYWYRQLPEEGLKFMVYLQKENIIDESGMPKERFSAEFPKEGPSILRIQQVVRGDSAAYFCASSVSQRGNEKLFFGSGTQLSVL.

The chain employs TRBV5-1 and TRBJ2-6, with a possible D match to TRBD2 (6 bases). From germline, CDR1 is SGHRS and CDR2 YFSETQ. The V end was cut by 0 bases, the J end by 2 bases, with 9 bases between. This CDR3 comprises 16 residues. DNA of the CDR3: TGCGCCAGCAGCTTGGGGGGCGGGGCTGGGGCCAACGTCCTGACTTTC. Translated, it gives CASSLGGGAGANVLTF.

V is TRBV30 and J is TRBJ1-6; D gene unclear. Germline assignment: CDR1 GTSNPN and CDR2 SVGIG (reference sequence). The CDR3 is 16 amino acids. The V and J ends lost 0 bases and 6 bases respectively, with 15 bases between them. DNA of the CDR3: TGTGCCTGGAGTGTACGGGATCGCAGCCCTAATTCACCCCTCCACTTT. The encoded protein is CAWSVRDRSPNSPLHF.

The chain recombines TRBV19 with TRBJ2-1; 8 bases match TRBD2. The CDR3 runs 14 residues. Trimming cost V 10 bases and J 3 bases; bases outside gene matches: 8. CDR1 is LNHDA and CDR2 is SQIVND in the germline V gene (reference sequence). CDR3 DNA: TGTGCCACGTACGGGAGGGATGGCTACAATGAGCAGTTCTTC. Amino acids: CATYGRDGYNEQFF.